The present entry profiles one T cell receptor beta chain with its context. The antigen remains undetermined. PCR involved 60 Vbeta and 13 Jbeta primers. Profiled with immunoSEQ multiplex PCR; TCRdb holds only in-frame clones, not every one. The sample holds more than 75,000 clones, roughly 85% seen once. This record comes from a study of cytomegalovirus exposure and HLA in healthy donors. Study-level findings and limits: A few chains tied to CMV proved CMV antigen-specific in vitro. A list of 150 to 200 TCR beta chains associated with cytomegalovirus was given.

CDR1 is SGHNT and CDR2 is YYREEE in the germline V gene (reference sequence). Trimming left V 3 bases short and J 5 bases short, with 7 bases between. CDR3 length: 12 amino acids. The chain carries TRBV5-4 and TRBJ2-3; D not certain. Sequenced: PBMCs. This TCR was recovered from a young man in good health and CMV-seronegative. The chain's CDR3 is CASSSPVDTQYF. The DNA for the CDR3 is TGTGCCAGCAGCTCACCGGTAGATACGCAGTATTTT.